This T cell receptor beta chain emerged from a study of blood T cell repertoires in COVID-19. On the study more broadly: T cells, B-cell-depleted T cells, or PBMCs supplied cDNA or gDNA.

The study drew participants aged roughly 18 to 95 years from roughly 25 US areas. Recovered participants had two consecutive negative NP/OP PCR tests, healthcare professional clearance, or symptom resolution. Trimming removed 10 bases from V and 2 bases from J, with 12 bases in between. Germline V CDR1 and CDR2: SGHAT, FQDESV (reference sequence). The length of the CDR3 is 13 residues. Authors' data handling: Nucleated cell counts were estimated from reference gene primer amplification. This table comes from immunoSEQ multiplex PCR, and its TCRdb copy is limited to in-frame clones, with some not included. That table supplies the V and J calls and clone size; D and trimming were determined from the DNA. This sample has 400,000 or so clones; 90% occur once, and the top ten carry under 0.7%.

V usage is TRBV11-1 and J usage is TRBJ1-3, with D tentatively TRBD1 (6 bases). What was sequenced was PBMCs or T cells enriched from blood (not recorded which). This receptor was identified in a man between 18 and 35 years old who had recovered from COVID-19. The CDR3 spells CATATGPGNTIYF. The CDR3 region has the DNA TGTGCCACCGCGACAGGCCCTGGAAACACCATATATTTT.